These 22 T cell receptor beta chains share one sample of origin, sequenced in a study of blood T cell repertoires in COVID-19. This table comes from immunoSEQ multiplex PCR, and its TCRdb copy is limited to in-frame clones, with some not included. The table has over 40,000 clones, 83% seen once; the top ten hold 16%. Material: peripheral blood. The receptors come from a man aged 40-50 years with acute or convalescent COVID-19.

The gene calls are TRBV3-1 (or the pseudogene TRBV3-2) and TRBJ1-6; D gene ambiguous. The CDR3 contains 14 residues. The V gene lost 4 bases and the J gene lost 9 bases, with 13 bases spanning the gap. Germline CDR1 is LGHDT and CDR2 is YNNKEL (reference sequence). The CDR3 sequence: CASSLKTSGSPLHF. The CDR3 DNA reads TGTGCCAGCAGCCTCAAGACAAGTGGTTCACCCCTCCACTTT.

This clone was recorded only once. The CDR3 DNA sequence: TGTGCCAGCAGTGAAAGGAGGGTATTAACGGGGGGGCGAACAGATACGCAGTATTTT. Its protein is CASSERRVLTGGRTDTQYF. The J gene is TRBJ2-3, the V gene TRBV2; 8 positions match TRBD2. The V and J ends lost 2 bases and 3 bases, in that order; junction bases with no gene match: 16. This CDR3 comprises 19 residues. CDR1 is SNHLY and CDR2 is FYNNEI in the germline V gene.

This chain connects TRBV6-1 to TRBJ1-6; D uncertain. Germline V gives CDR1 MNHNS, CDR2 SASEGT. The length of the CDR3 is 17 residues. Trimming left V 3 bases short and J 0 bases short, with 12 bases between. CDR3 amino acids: CASSEAPYSSYNSPLHF. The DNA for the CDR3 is TGTGCCAGCAGTGAGGCACCGTACAGCTCCTATAATTCACCCCTCCACTTT.

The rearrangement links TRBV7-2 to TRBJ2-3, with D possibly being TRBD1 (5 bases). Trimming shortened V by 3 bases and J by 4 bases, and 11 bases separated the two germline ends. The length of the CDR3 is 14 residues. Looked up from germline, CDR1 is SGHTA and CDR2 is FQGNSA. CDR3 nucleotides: TGTGCCAGCAGCTTGCTACAGGCCGCAGATACGCAGTATTTT. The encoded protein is CASSLLQAADTQYF. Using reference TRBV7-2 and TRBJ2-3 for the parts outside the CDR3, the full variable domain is GAGVSQSPSNKVTEKGKDVELRCDPISGHTALYWYRQSLGQGLEFLIYFQGNSAPDKSGLPSDRFSAERTGGSVSTLTIQRTQQEDSAVYLCASSLLQAADTQYFGPGTRLTVL.

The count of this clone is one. The CDR3: CASRPGQRNTEAFF. The CDR3 DNA sequence: TGTGCCAGTAGGCCGGGACAAAGGAACACTGAAGCTTTCTTT. This rearrangement joins TRBV19 to TRBJ1-1; D may be TRBD1 (6 bases). There are 14 residues in the CDR3. V lost 6 bases to trimming and J lost 1 base, with 12 bases between them. Germline CDR1 reads LNHDA; CDR2 reads SQIVND (reference sequence).

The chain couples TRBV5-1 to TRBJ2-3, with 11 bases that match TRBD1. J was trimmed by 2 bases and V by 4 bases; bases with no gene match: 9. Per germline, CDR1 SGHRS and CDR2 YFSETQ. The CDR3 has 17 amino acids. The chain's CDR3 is CASSRSGQGASTDTQYF. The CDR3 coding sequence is TGCGCCAGCAGCCGGAGCGGACAGGGGGCCTCCACAGATACGCAGTATTTT.

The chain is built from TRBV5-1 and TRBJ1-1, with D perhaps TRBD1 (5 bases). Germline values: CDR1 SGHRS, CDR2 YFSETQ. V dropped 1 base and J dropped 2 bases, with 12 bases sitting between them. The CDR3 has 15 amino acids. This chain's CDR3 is CASSLFRTTNTEAFF. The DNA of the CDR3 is TGCGCCAGCAGCTTGTTCCGGACAACCAACACTGAAGCTTTCTTT.

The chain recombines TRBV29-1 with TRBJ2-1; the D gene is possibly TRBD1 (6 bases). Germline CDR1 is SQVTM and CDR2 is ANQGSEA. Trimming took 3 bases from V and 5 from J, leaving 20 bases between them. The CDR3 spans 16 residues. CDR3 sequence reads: CSVEGEFTGFHNEQFF. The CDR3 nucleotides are TGCAGCGTTGAGGGGGAATTCACAGGGTTCCACAATGAGCAGTTCTTC.

The CDR3 loop reads CASTPGGEQFF. Written as DNA, the CDR3 is TGTGCCAGCACTCCGGGTGGTGAGCAGTTCTTC. The chain joins TRBV7-2 to TRBJ2-1, with D uncertain. The V gene lost 7 bases and the J gene lost 9 bases, with 10 bases spanning the gap. The CDR3 extends over 11 amino acids. Germline CDR1 and CDR2: SGHTA and FQGNSA.

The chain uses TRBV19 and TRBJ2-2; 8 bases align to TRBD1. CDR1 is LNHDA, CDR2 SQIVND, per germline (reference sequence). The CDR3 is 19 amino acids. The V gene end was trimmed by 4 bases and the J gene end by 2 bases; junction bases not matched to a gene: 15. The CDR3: CASSRGTTGQGANTGELFF. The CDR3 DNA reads TGTGCCAGTAGTAGGGGGACCACCGGGCAGGGGGCTAACACCGGGGAGCTGTTTTTT.

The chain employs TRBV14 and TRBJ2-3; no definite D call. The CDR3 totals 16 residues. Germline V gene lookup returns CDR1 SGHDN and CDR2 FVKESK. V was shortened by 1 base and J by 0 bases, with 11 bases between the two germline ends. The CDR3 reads CASSQGGAASTDTQYF. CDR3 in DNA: TGTGCCAGCAGCCAAGGTGGAGCAGCCAGCACAGATACGCAGTATTTT.

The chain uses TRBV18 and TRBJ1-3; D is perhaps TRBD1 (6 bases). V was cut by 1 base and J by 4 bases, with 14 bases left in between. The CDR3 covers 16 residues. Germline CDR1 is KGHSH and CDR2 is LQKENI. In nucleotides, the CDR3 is TGTGCCAGCTCACCACGGATGGGGGCAACGGGAAACACCATATATTTT. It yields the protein CASSPRMGATGNTIYF.

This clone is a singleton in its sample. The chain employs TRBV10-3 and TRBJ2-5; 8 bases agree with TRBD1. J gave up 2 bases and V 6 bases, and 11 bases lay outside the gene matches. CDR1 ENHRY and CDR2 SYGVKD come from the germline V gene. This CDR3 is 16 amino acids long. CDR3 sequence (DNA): TGTGCCATCAGCACTTCCGGGACAGGAAATCAAGAGACCCAGTACTTC. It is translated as CAISTSGTGNQETQYF.

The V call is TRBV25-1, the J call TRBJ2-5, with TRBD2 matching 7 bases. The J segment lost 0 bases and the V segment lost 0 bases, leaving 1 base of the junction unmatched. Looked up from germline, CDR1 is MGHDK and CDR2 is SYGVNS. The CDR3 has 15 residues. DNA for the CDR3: TGTGCCAGCAGTGAATACGGGACTAACCAAGAGACCCAGTACTTC. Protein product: CASSEYGTNQETQYF.

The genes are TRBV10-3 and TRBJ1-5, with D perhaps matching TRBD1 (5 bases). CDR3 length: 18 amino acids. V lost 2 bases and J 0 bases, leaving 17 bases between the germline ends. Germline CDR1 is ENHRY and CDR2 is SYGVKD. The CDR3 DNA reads TGTGCCATCAGTGAGGGACACTCATCCCCCAATAGCAATCAGCCCCAGCATTTT. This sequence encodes CAISEGHSSPNSNQPQHF.

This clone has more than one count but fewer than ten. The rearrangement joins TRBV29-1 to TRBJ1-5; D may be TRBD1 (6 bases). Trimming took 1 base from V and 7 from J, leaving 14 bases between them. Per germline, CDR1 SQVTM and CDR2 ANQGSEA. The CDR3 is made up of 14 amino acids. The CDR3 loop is CSVEGGGVGQPQHF. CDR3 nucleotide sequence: TGCAGCGTTGAAGGTGGGGGCGTTGGGCAGCCCCAGCATTTT.

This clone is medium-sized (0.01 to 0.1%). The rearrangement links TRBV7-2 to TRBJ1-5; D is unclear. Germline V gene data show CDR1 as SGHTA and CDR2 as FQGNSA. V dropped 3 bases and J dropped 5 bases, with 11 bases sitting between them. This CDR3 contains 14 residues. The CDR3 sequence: CASSFTSGYQPQHF. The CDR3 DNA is TGTGCCAGCAGCTTCACCTCCGGGTATCAGCCCCAGCATTTT.

Here the CDR3 DNA reads TGTGCCACCCGCCGGGGTAATGAAAAACTGTTTTTT. It specifies CATRRGNEKLFF. The chain joins TRBV5-6 to TRBJ1-4; D ambiguous. CDR1 and CDR2 (germline): SGHDT, YYEEEE. The CDR3 loop spans 12 amino acids. V lost 9 bases to trimming and J lost 4 bases, with 10 bases between them.

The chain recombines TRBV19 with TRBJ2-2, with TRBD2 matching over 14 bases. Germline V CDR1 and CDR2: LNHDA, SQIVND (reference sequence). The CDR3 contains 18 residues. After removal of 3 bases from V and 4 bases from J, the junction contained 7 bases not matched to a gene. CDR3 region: CASSMTSGRARSTGELFF. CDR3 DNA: TGTGCCAGTAGTATGACTAGCGGGAGGGCCAGGAGCACCGGGGAGCTGTTTTTT.

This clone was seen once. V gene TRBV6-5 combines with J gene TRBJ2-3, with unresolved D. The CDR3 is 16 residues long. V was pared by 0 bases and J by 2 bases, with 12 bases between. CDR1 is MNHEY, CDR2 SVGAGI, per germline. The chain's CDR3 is CASSYSIWQVTDTQYF. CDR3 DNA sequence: TGTGCCAGCAGTTACTCGATTTGGCAGGTCACAGATACGCAGTATTTT.

DNA for the CDR3: TGTGCCAGCAGCTCCATTACTAGCGGGGGCACAGATACGCAGTATTTT. Protein sequence: CASSSITSGGTDTQYF. The genes are TRBV11-3 and TRBJ2-3; the match to TRBD2 covers 10 bases. Germline loops: CDR1 SGHNT, CDR2 YENEEA. This CDR3 is 16 amino acids long. V lost 4 bases, J lost 1 base, and 5 bases stayed unmatched. Full variable domain (missing parts from reference TRBV11-3 and TRBJ2-3): EAGVVQSPRYKIIEKKQPVAFWCNPISGHNTLYWYLQNLGQGPELLIRYENEEAVDDSQLPKDRFSAERLKGVDSTLKIQPAELGDSAVYLCASSSITSGGTDTQYFGPGTRLTVL.

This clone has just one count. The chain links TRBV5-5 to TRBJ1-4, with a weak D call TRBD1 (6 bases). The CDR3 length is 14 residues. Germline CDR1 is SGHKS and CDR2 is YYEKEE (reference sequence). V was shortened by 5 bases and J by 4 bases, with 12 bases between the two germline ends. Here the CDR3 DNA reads TGTGCCAGCAGTCGACAGGCGGGTAATGAAAAACTGTTTTTT. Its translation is CASSRQAGNEKLFF. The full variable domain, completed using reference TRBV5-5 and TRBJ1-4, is DAGVTQSPTHLIKTRGQQVTLRCSPISGHKSVSWYQQVLGQGPQFIFQYYEKEERGRGNFPDRFSARQFPNYSSELNVNALLLGDSALYLCASSRQAGNEKLFFGSGTQLSVL.